These 28 T cell receptor beta chains share one sample of origin, sequenced in a study of CD8+ T cells in alopecia areata. Sequencing relied on a cDNA template that was reverse transcribed from extracted RNA. Profiled with immunoSEQ multiplex PCR; TCRdb holds only in-frame clones, not every one. The sample has 150,000 to 200,000 clones, about 72% seen once. This specimen was CD8+ T cells sorted from blood, taken at week 0. The receptors come from a human donor with alopecia areata.

This clone turned up a few times. The rearrangement uses TRBV13 and TRBJ2-3; 7 bases map to TRBD1. Germline loops: CDR1 PRHDT, CDR2 FYEKMQ (reference sequence). The CDR3 sequence is 15 residues long. Trimming cost V 5 bases and J 2 bases; bases outside gene matches: 7. The CDR3 reads CASSGRDRNTDTQYF. CDR3 DNA: TGTGCCAGCAGCGGCCGGGACAGAAACACAGATACGCAGTATTTT.

This chain uses TRBV6-5 with TRBJ1-1, with D unresolved. CDR1 and CDR2 from the germline V gene are MNHEY and SVGAGI. This CDR3 contains 13 residues. V lost 5 bases and J 4 bases, leaving 11 bases between the germline ends. The CDR3 spells CASSPVWGTEAFF. Written as DNA, the CDR3 is TGTGCCAGCAGTCCTGTATGGGGCACTGAAGCTTTCTTT.

The rearrangement uses TRBV5-1 and TRBJ1-4, with TRBD1 matching over 7 bases. CDR3 size: 15 residues. J gave up 7 bases and V 4 bases, and 10 bases lay outside the gene matches. Germline loops: CDR1 SGHRS, CDR2 YFSETQ. Here the CDR3 DNA reads TGCGCCAGCAGCCCGTGGTCAGGGGGAGGTGAAAAACTGTTTTTT. Amino acids: CASSPWSGGGEKLFF. Together with reference TRBV5-1 and TRBJ1-4, the CDR3 gives the full variable domain: KAGVTQTPRYLIKTRGQQVTLSCSPISGHRSVSWYQQTPGQGLQFLFEYFSETQRNKGNFPGRFSGRQFSNSRSEMNVSTLELGDSALYLCASSPWSGGGEKLFFGSGTQLSVL.

The rearrangement uses TRBV7-2 and TRBJ2-6, with D unclear. Germline CDR1 reads SGHTA; CDR2 reads FQGNSA. The CDR3 covers 16 residues. V lost 11 bases, J lost 2 bases, and 19 bases lay in between. CDR3 protein: CAVGGESVPGANVLTF. The CDR3 DNA reads TGTGCCGTTGGTGGCGAATCGGTTCCTGGGGCCAACGTCCTGACTTTC.

J is TRBJ1-2 and V is TRBV2; D is undetermined. Germline V gene lookup returns CDR1 SNHLY and CDR2 FYNNEI. The CDR3 runs to 11 residues. Trimming stripped 6 bases from V and 8 bases from J, with 10 bases between. This CDR3 is CASSSSTGYTF. Here the CDR3 DNA reads TGTGCCAGCAGCTCCTCTACCGGCTACACCTTC.

The V and J genes are TRBV6-5 and TRBJ1-2, with 7 bases aligning to TRBD1. The junction had 8 bases not matched to a gene; V was cut back by 2 bases and J by 8 bases. The CDR3 has 14 amino acids. Germline-derived CDR1 and CDR2 are MNHEY and SVGAGI. This CDR3 reads CASSYGQVSGGYTF. CDR3 DNA sequence: TGTGCCAGCAGTTACGGACAGGTCTCGGGGGGCTACACCTTC.

This rearrangement joins TRBV7-6 to TRBJ1-2; perhaps TRBD1 as D (5 bases). With 2 bases removed from V and 4 bases from J, the gap between germline ends came to 11 bases. Per the germline V gene, CDR1 is SGHVS and CDR2 is FNYEAQ. This CDR3 has 14 residues. The CDR3 loop is CASSLSGGTYGYTF. In DNA, the CDR3 is TGTGCCAGCAGCTTATCCGGGGGGACCTATGGCTACACCTTC.

V usage is TRBV6-1 and J usage is TRBJ2-7; 10 bases fit TRBD2. Germline V CDR1 and CDR2: MNHNS, SASEGT. J gave up 2 bases and V 2 bases, and 3 bases lay outside the gene matches. This CDR3 is built from 15 residues. CDR3 region: CASSEISGGTYEQYF. The CDR3 DNA sequence: TGTGCCAGCAGTGAAATTAGCGGGGGGACCTACGAGCAGTACTTC.

The rearrangement uses TRBV4-1 and TRBJ1-6, with TRBD1 as a possible D gene (5 bases). From germline, CDR1 is MGHRA and CDR2 YSYEKL. The CDR3 covers 18 residues. The germline V and J ends were trimmed by 0 bases and 0 bases, with 12 bases remaining between them. CDR3 protein: CASSQDLQVRSYNSPLHF. In nucleotides, the CDR3 is TGCGCCAGCAGCCAAGATTTACAGGTGCGCTCCTATAATTCACCCCTCCACTTT.

This clone has more than one count but fewer than ten. This chain uses TRBV2 with TRBJ1-1; possible D gene TRBD1, 5 bases. Germline loops: CDR1 SNHLY, CDR2 FYNNEI. V was trimmed by 3 bases and J by 13 bases, leaving 12 bases between them. The CDR3 extends over 11 amino acids. The CDR3 coding sequence is TGTGCCAGCAGTGAGGGACCGGGAGGTTTCTTT. It is translated as CASSEGPGGFF.

This clone was counted a few times. This chain links TRBV30 with TRBJ2-7, with TRBD1 matching 7 bases. Germline loops: CDR1 GTSNPN, CDR2 SVGIG (reference sequence). Losses at the gene ends were 1 base for V and 3 bases for J; bases not matched to a gene: 0. CDR3 length equals 12 residues. The CDR3 reads CAWSDRGYEQYF. CDR3 bases: TGTGCCTGGAGTGACAGGGGCTACGAGCAGTACTTC.

J is TRBJ2-5 and V is TRBV4-1; D might be TRBD2 (6 bases). V lost 4 bases to trimming and J lost 1 base, with 13 bases between them. The CDR3 has 15 amino acids. Germline V lookup: CDR1 MGHRA, CDR2 YSYEKL. The CDR3 DNA reads as TGCGCCAGCAGCCTCATACTCGGGGGCCAAGAGACCCAGTACTTC. Protein sequence: CASSLILGGQETQYF.

This sequence joins TRBV2 and TRBJ2-2, with a weak D call TRBD1 (5 bases). Trimming shortened V by 4 bases and J by 3 bases, and 9 bases separated the two germline ends. The CDR3 is 14 amino acids. Germline V lookup: CDR1 SNHLY, CDR2 FYNNEI. CDR3 nucleotides: TGTGCCAGCAGTGCTTGGGGCGACACCGGGGAGCTGTTTTTT. This sequence encodes CASSAWGDTGELFF. Full variable domain (rest looked up from reference TRBV2 and TRBJ2-2): EPEVTQTPSHQVTQMGQEVILRCVPISNHLYFYWYRQILGQKVEFLVSFYNNEISEKSEIFDDQFSVERPDGSNFTLKIRSTKLEDSAMYFCASSAWGDTGELFFGEGSRLTVL.

The CDR3 coding sequence is TGTGCCAGCAGTTTATCGTCTAACTACGAGCAGTACTTC. Translation: CASSLSSNYEQYF. The genes are TRBV27 and TRBJ2-7, with D unclear. Germline CDR1 MNHEY, CDR2 SMNVEV (reference sequence). The V gene lost 0 bases and the J gene lost 3 bases, with 6 bases spanning the gap. The CDR3 consists of 13 residues.

V is TRBV13 and J is TRBJ1-1; TRBD1 is a possible D gene (6 bases). Germline CDR1 is PRHDT and CDR2 is FYEKMQ (reference sequence). The CDR3 is 17 residues long. The germline V and J ends were trimmed by 4 bases and 0 bases, with 18 bases remaining between them. The CDR3 loop is CASSWNGGADLNTEAFF. CDR3 bases: TGTGCCAGCAGCTGGAATGGGGGGGCAGACTTGAACACTGAAGCTTTCTTT.

The V and J genes are TRBV7-9 and TRBJ1-4; D might be TRBD1 (5 bases). CDR1 is SEHNR, CDR2 FQNEAQ, per germline (reference sequence). V was shortened by 5 bases and J by 6 bases, with 13 bases between the two germline ends. CDR3 size: 14 residues. Here the CDR3 reads CASSLGPTDEKLFF. CDR3 bases: TGTGCCAGCAGCCTAGGACCGACAGATGAAAAACTGTTTTTT.

With respect to this clone: This sample includes further DNA sequences coding for the same CDR3. V gene TRBV6-1 combines with J gene TRBJ2-7, with D hard to call. The CDR3 consists of 10 residues. The germline gives CDR1 MNHNS, CDR2 SASEGT. Trimming cost V 8 bases and J 1 base, with 3 bases left between them. In nucleotides, the CDR3 is TGTGCCAGCGGGTCCTACGAGCAGTACTTC. Translation: CASGSYEQYF.

This clone was picked up a small number of times. V and J are TRBV25-1 and TRBJ1-5; D not certain. V lost 4 bases and J lost 5, with 12 bases in between. Germline assignment: CDR1 MGHDK and CDR2 SYGVNS. The CDR3 runs 14 residues. CDR3 DNA: TGTGCCAGCAGTGCCCCGGGGTCTCATCAGCCCCAGCATTTT. Amino acid sequence: CASSAPGSHQPQHF.

V gene TRBV13 combines with J gene TRBJ1-2, with 7 bases identical to TRBD1. Trimming cost V 5 bases and J 8 bases; bases outside gene matches: 11. CDR1 PRHDT and CDR2 FYEKMQ come from the germline V gene (reference sequence). This CDR3 comprises 14 residues. This chain's CDR3 is CASSPGTADWGYTF. CDR3 DNA sequence: TGTGCCAGCAGCCCAGGGACAGCTGACTGGGGCTACACCTTC.

The J gene is TRBJ2-1, the V gene TRBV9, with D perhaps TRBD1 or TRBD2 (5 bases each). From germline, CDR1 is SGDLS and CDR2 YYNGEE. Deletions cut 0 bases from V and 4 bases from J, with 11 bases between. This CDR3 has 15 residues. This chain's CDR3 is CASSVESGPYNEQFF. DNA for the CDR3: TGTGCCAGCAGCGTAGAGTCGGGGCCATACAATGAGCAGTTCTTC.

This chain connects TRBV7-2 to TRBJ2-6; D not certain. Germline V lookup: CDR1 SGHTA, CDR2 FQGNSA. CDR3 size: 13 residues. V was shortened by 5 bases and J by 5 bases, with 7 bases between the two germline ends. The CDR3 bases are TGTGCCAGCAGCCCGCTCCGGGCCAACGTCCTGACTTTC. This translates into CASSPLRANVLTF.

The rearrangement joins TRBV6-5 to TRBJ2-1; the match to TRBD2 covers 7 bases. The CDR3 is made up of 14 amino acids. The V and J ends lost 6 bases and 3 bases, in that order; junction bases with no gene match: 5. CDR1 is MNHEY and CDR2 is SVGAGI in the germline V gene. As DNA, the CDR3 is TGTGCCAGCAGCAAACTAGCGAGCTACAATGAGCAGTTCTTC. It yields the protein CASSKLASYNEQFF.

As concerns this clone: This specimen includes other DNA sequences encoding the same CDR3. This chain uses TRBV4-1 with TRBJ2-2, with D tentatively TRBD1 (5 bases). The CDR3 length is 14 residues. The V gene's germline CDR1 is MGHRA and CDR2 YSYEKL. V lost 2 bases and J 2 bases, leaving 6 bases between the germline ends. CDR3 DNA: TGCGCCAGCAGCCAACAGGGAAACACCGGGGAGCTGTTTTTT. It is translated as CASSQQGNTGELFF.

The rearrangement links TRBV29-1 to TRBJ2-1; 9 bases agree with TRBD1. This CDR3 contains 14 residues. The germline V gene has CDR1 SQVTM and CDR2 ANQGSEA. The V gene end was trimmed by 2 bases and the J gene end by 7 bases; junction bases not matched to a gene: 6. In DNA form, the CDR3 reads TGCAGCGTTGAATTGGGACAGGGTGGGAATGAGCAGTTCTTC. It is translated as CSVELGQGGNEQFF.

V and J are TRBV30 and TRBJ2-3; 11 nucleotides line up with TRBD2. V shed 7 bases, J shed 4 bases, and the junction held 4 bases outside the gene matches. The CDR3 sequence is 13 residues long. CDR1 is GTSNPN, CDR2 SVGIG, per germline (reference sequence). The CDR3 DNA follows: TGTGCCTTAGCGGGGGGGCAGGCAGATACGCAGTATTTT. Residues: CALAGGQADTQYF.

There are a few counts of this clone. This chain connects TRBV7-9 to TRBJ2-7; no definite D call. Trimming removed 5 bases from V and 4 bases from J, with 9 bases in between. Germline loops: CDR1 SEHNR, CDR2 FQNEAQ (reference sequence). The CDR3 length is 12 residues. The CDR3, as DNA: TGTGCCAGCAGCATAGGGTCTTACGAGCAGTACTTC. Protein product: CASSIGSYEQYF.

The chain has TRBV11-2 and TRBJ1-1; the D is unclear. The CDR3 covers 14 residues. V was clipped by 0 bases and J by 1 base, with 6 bases between them. Germline V lookup: CDR1 SGHAT, CDR2 FQNNGV. The CDR3, as DNA: TGTGCCAGCAGCTTAGACCCAGGGAACACTGAAGCTTTCTTT. Its protein product is CASSLDPGNTEAFF.

The sample holds a few counts of this clone. This rearrangement joins TRBV5-6 to TRBJ1-6, with D unclear. Trimming took off 6 bases at V and 10 bases at J, with 11 bases between the two ends. CDR3 length: 12 amino acids. CDR1 SGHDT and CDR2 YYEEEE come from the germline V gene. CDR3 DNA sequence: TGTGCCAGCACCGGGCTGGGATCACCCCTCCACTTT. This gives the protein CASTGLGSPLHF.